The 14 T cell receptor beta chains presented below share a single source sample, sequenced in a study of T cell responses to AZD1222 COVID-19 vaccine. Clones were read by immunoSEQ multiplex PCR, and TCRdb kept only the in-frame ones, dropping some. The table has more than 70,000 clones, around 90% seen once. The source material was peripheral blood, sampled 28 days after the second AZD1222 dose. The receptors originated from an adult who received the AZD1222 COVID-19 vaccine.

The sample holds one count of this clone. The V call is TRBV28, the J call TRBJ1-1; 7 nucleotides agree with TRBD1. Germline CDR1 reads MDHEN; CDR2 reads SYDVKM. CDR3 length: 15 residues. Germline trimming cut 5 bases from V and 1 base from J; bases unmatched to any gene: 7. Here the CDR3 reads CASSPAGQTNTEAFF. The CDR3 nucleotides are TGTGCCAGCAGTCCCGCGGGACAGACGAACACTGAAGCTTTCTTT.

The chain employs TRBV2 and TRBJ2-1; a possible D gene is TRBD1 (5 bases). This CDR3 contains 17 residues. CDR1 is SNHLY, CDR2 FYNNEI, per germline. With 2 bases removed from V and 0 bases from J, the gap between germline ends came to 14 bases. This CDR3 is CASSEMVQESSYNEQFF. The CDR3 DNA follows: TGTGCCAGCAGTGAAATGGTACAGGAGAGCTCCTACAATGAGCAGTTCTTC.

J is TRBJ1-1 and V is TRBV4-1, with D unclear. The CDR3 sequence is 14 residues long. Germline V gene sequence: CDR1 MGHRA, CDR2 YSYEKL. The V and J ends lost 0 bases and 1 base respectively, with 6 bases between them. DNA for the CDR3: TGCGCCAGCAGCCAAGAACGGCAGAACACTGAAGCTTTCTTT. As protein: CASSQERQNTEAFF.

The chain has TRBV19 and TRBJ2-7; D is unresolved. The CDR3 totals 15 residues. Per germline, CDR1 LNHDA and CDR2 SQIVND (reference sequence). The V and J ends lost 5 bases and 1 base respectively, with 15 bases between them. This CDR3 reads CASSPNGDPSYEQYF. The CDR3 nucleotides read TGTGCCAGTAGTCCCAATGGGGATCCGTCCTACGAGCAGTACTTC.

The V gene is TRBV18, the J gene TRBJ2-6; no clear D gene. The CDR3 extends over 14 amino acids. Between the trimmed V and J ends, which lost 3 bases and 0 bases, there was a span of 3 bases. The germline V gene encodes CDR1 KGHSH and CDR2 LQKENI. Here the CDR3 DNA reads TGTGCCAGCTCACCCCGCTCTGGGGCCAACGTCCTGACTTTC. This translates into CASSPRSGANVLTF.

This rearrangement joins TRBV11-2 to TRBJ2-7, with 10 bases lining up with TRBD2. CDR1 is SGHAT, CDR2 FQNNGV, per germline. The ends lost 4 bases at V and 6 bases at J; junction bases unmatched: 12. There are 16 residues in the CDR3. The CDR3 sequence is CASSYPRLAGSGEQYF. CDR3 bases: TGTGCCAGCAGCTACCCTCGACTAGCGGGTAGCGGCGAGCAGTACTTC.

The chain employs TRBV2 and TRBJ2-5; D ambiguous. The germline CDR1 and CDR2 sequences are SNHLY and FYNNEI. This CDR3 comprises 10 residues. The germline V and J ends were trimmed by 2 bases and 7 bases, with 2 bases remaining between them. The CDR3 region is CASSEWTQYF. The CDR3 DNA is TGTGCCAGCAGTGAATGGACCCAGTACTTC. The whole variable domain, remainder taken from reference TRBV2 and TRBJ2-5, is EPEVTQTPSHQVTQMGQEVILRCVPISNHLYFYWYRQILGQKVEFLVSFYNNEISEKSEIFDDQFSVERPDGSNFTLKIRSTKLEDSAMYFCASSEWTQYFGPGTRLLVL.

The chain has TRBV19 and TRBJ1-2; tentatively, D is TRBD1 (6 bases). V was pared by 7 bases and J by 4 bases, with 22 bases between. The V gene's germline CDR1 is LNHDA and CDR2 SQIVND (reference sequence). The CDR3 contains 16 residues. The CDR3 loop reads CASKPRDISITYGYTF. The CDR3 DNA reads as TGTGCCAGTAAGCCCCGGGACATCTCGATTACCTATGGCTACACCTTC.

The CDR3 DNA sequence: TGTGCCAGCAGCCAAGAAAGTCAGGGGGTCGAAAAAGAGACCCAGTACTTC. Translation: CASSQESQGVEKETQYF. The genes are TRBV4-2 and TRBJ2-5, with TRBD1 identical over 7 bases. CDR3 length: 17 residues. From germline, CDR1 is LGHNA and CDR2 YNFKEQ. Trimming removed 0 bases from V and 3 bases from J; junction bases left unmatched: 10.

CDR3 in amino acids: CASSPSTGGEHEQYF. The CDR3 region has the DNA TGTGCCAGCAGCCCCTCGACAGGGGGCGAGCACGAGCAGTACTTC. The chain links TRBV9 to TRBJ2-7; 10 bases match TRBD1. Germline V lookup: CDR1 SGDLS, CDR2 YYNGEE. The CDR3 extends over 15 amino acids. The V and J ends lost 4 bases and 5 bases, in that order; junction bases with no gene match: 9.

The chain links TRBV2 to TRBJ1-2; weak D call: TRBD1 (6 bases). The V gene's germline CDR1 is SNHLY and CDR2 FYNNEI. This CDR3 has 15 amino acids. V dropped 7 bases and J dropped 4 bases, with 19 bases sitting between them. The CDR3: CASTRGPGAVYGYTF. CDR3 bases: TGTGCCAGCACGCGAGGTCCGGGGGCGGTCTATGGCTACACCTTC.

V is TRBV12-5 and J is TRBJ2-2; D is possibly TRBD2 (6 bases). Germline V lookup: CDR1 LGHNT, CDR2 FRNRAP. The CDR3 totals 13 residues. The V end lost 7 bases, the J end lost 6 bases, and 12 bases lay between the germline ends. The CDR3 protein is CASAPGAPGELFF. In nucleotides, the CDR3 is TGTGCTAGTGCCCCGGGAGCCCCCGGGGAGCTGTTTTTT.

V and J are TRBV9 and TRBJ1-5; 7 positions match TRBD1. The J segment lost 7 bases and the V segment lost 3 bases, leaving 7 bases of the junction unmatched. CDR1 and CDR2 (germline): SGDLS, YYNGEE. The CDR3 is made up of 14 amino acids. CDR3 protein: CASSEGAGVQPQHF. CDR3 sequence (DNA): TGTGCCAGCAGCGAGGGGGCAGGGGTACAGCCCCAGCATTTT.

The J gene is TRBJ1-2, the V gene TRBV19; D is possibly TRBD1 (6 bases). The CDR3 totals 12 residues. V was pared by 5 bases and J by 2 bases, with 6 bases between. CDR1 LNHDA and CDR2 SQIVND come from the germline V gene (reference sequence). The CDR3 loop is CASSDRNYGYTF. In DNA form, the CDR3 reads TGTGCCAGTAGTGACAGGAACTATGGCTACACCTTC.